This entry features one T cell receptor beta chain sequence. Libraries were prepared by immunoSEQ multiplex PCR; TCRdb keeps only in-frame clonotypes and omits some of them. The sample lists more than 85,000 clones; around 88% were seen once. The data originate from a study of blood T cell repertoires in COVID-19. Background on the study: Sources were T cells, B-cell-depleted T cells, or PBMCs; the material itself was cDNA or gDNA.

Seattle's enrolled individuals joined amid active infection and were then monitored longitudinally. Sequenced sample: peripheral blood. The receptor comes from a middle-aged man with COVID-19, enrolled during active disease.

The DNA of the CDR3 is TGTGCCAGCAGATGGACAGGGGGTATCATGAACACTGAAGCTTTCTTT. Amino acid sequence: CASRWTGGIMNTEAFF. This chain connects TRBV28 to TRBJ1-1, with 10 bases fitting TRBD1. CDR1 and CDR2 (germline): MDHEN, SYDVKM. This CDR3 is built from 16 residues. V lost 6 bases and J lost 0; bases outside the gene matches: 7.